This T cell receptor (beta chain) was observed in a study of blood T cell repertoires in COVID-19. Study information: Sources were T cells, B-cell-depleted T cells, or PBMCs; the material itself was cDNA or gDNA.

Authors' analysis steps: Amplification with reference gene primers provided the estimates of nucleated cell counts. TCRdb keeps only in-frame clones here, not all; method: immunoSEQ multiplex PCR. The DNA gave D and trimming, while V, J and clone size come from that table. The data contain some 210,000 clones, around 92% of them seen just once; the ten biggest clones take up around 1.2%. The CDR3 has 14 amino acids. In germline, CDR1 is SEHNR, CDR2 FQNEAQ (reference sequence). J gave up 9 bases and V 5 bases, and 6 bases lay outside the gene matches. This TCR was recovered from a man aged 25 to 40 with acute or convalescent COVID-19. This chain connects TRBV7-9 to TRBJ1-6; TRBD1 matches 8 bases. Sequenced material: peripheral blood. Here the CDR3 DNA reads TGTGCCAGCAGCCAGACCAGGGGGCCTTCACCCCTCCACTTT. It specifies CASSQTRGPSPLHF.